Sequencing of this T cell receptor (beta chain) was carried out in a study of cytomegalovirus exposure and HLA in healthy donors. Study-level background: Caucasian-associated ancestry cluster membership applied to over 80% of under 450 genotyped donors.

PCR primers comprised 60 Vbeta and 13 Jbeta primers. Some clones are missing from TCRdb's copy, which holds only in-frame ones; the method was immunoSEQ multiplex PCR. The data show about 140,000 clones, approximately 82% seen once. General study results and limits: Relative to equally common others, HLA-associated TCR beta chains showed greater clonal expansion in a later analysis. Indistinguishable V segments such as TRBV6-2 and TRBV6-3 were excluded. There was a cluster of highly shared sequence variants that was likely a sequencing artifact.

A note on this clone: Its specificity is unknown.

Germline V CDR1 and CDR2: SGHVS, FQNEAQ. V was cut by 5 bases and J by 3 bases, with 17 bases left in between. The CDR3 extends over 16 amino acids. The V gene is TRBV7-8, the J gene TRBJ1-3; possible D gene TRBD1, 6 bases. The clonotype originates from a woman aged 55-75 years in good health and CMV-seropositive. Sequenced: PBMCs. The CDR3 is CASSPIRGFGGNTIYF. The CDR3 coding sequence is TGTGCCAGCAGCCCAATCAGGGGATTTGGTGGAAACACCATATATTTT.